This T cell receptor beta chain originates from a study of T cells in Graves' hyperthyroidism and ophthalmopathy. Overall study findings and caveats: Researchers found most expanded thyroid clonotypes above 0.001 in blood as well. Model output signaled ophthalmopathy a median approximately 6 months ahead of onset.

This clonotype appeared a few times. The antigen is unknown. One end of the junction fails to match germline, which may point to a read error. The CDR3 is made up of 14 amino acids. From germline, CDR1 is SEHNR and CDR2 FQNEAQ (reference sequence). The definition of stable Graves' hyperthyroidism was no ophthalmopathy progression within 18 months. RNA transcripts provided the source from which TCR beta CDR3 regions were amplified. In the first-round RT-PCR of the TCR CDR3, the HTBI primer set was used. MiXCR, applied by TCRdb to the multiplex PCR reads, yields one record per CDR3 protein. The repertoire includes nearly 750,000 distinct CDR3 sequences, 30% to 40% of them detected once, and about a third sits in the top ten.

The receptor comes from a woman aged 40 to 50 with Graves' hyperthyroidism. The sequenced sample consisted of blood. This chain links TRBV7-9 with TRBJ2-3; D unclear. In nucleotides, the CDR3 is TGCGCCAGCAGCCATGCCACAAAGGAAGATACGCAGTATTTT. Its translation: CASSHATKEDTQYF.